Shown below are 24 T cell receptor beta chains from a single sample sequenced in a study of blood T cells in healthy people across ages. Combining a sample-barcoded 5' primer with a J-beta primer mix, a second PCR ran for roughly 7 to 12 cycles. TCRdb analysed the 5' RACE reads with MiXCR anew, one entry per CDR3 protein. The sample holds some 900,000 distinct CDR3 sequences, around 46% seen once. Sample: blood. The receptor set was obtained from a man in his thirties or forties in good health.

V and J are TRBV12-3 or TRBV12-4 and TRBJ2-6; D uncertain. The CDR3 is made up of 17 amino acids. The V and J ends lost 6 bases and 0 bases respectively, with 15 bases between them. The CDR3 DNA is TGTGCCAGCAGCTTACCCGAAACTCTCTCTGGGGCCAACGTCCTGACTTTC. Translation: CASSLPETLSGANVLTF.

This clonotype was counted only a few times. The V call is TRBV29-1, the J call TRBJ2-7; 14 bases agree with TRBD2. Germline V gene sequence: CDR1 SQVTM, CDR2 ANQGSEA. There are 17 residues in the CDR3. With V trimmed by 3 bases and J by 4 bases, 11 bases remained unmatched. The CDR3 DNA reads as TGCAGCGTTGACACCCTAGGGACTAGCGGGGGCCAATACGAGCAGTACTTC. Amino acids: CSVDTLGTSGGQYEQYF.

This clonotype was counted only a few times. The genes are TRBV11-2 and TRBJ2-4; D uncertain. The V gene's germline CDR1 is SGHAT and CDR2 FQNNGV. Trimming shortened V by 5 bases and J by 11 bases, and 10 bases separated the two germline ends. The CDR3 totals 11 residues. The CDR3 DNA reads as TGTGCCAGCAGCGAAGGGCCCGTTCAGTACTTC. Its translation: CASSEGPVQYF.

This sequence joins TRBV2 and TRBJ1-5; perhaps TRBD1 as D (5 bases). CDR3 length: 15 amino acids. The V end lost 3 bases, the J end lost 6 bases, and 15 bases lay between the germline ends. Germline V lookup: CDR1 SNHLY, CDR2 FYNNEI. CDR3 sequence: CASSEEDTGSQPQHF. CDR3 nucleotide sequence: TGTGCCAGCAGTGAGGAGGACACAGGAAGTCAGCCCCAGCATTTT.

At least ten counts were recorded for this clonotype. CDR3: CASSLRSQVTEAFF. In DNA, the CDR3 is TGTGCCAGCAGCTTACGGAGTCAAGTTACTGAAGCTTTCTTT. The genes are TRBV7-9 and TRBJ1-1; no reliable D call. The CDR3 is 14 amino acids. Between the trimmed V and J ends, which lost 2 bases and 5 bases, there was a span of 12 bases. In germline, CDR1 is SEHNR, CDR2 FQNEAQ (reference sequence).

This chain uses TRBV30 with TRBJ2-2; unclear D gene. Germline V lookup: CDR1 GTSNPN, CDR2 SVGIG (reference sequence). Trimming shortened V by 3 bases and J by 2 bases, and 7 bases separated the two germline ends. This CDR3 has 13 amino acids. In nucleotides, the CDR3 is TGTGCCTGGAGCCGGTCCAACACCGGGGAGCTGTTTTTT. This codes for CAWSRSNTGELFF.

J is TRBJ2-7 and V is TRBV5-1; 11 bases are shared with TRBD2. The CDR3 has 17 amino acids. CDR1 and CDR2 from the germline V gene are SGHRS and YFSETQ. J was trimmed by 3 bases and V by 1 base; bases with no gene match: 9. CDR3 in DNA: TGCGCCAGCAGCTTGATGGGAACGACTAGCGGGGACTACGAGCAGTACTTC. This codes for CASSLMGTTSGDYEQYF. Full variable domain (rest looked up from reference TRBV5-1 and TRBJ2-7): KAGVTQTPRYLIKTRGQQVTLSCSPISGHRSVSWYQQTPGQGLQFLFEYFSETQRNKGNFPGRFSGRQFSNSRSEMNVSTLELGDSALYLCASSLMGTTSGDYEQYFGPGTRLTVT.

This clonotype has only a few counts. The rearrangement joins TRBV7-2 to TRBJ2-3; D might be TRBD1 (6 bases). This CDR3 is 13 amino acids long. Per the germline V gene, CDR1 is SGHTA and CDR2 is FQGNSA. V lost 5 bases to trimming and J lost 6 bases, with 12 bases between them. CDR3 sequence (DNA): TGTGCCAGCAGCACAATGGGGGCGGATACGCAGTATTTT. It yields the protein CASSTMGADTQYF. The full variable domain, in which reference TRBV7-2 and TRBJ2-3 provide the parts outside the CDR3, is GAGVSQSPSNKVTEKGKDVELRCDPISGHTALYWYRQSLGQGLEFLIYFQGNSAPDKSGLPSDRFSAERTGGSVSTLTIQRTQQEDSAVYLCASSTMGADTQYFGPGTRLTVL.

Notes on this clonotype: This may come from a read error, since a much larger clone is one base off. V gene TRBV6-2 or TRBV6-3 combines with J gene TRBJ2-4; TRBD1 agrees at 9 bases. The DNA matches TRBJ2-7 better at its end, which makes the J call doubtful. The CDR3 totals 15 residues. In germline, CDR1 is MNHEY, CDR2 SVGEGT. This chain's CDR3 is CSSTDGTGNNYEQYF. The CDR3 nucleotides are TGTTCCAGCACCGACGGGACAGGGAATAACTACGAGCAGTACTTC.

This clonotype appeared a single time. V gene TRBV29-1 combines with J gene TRBJ2-5; D is unclear. The V gene's germline CDR1 is SQVTM and CDR2 ANQGSEA. V lost 5 bases, J lost 1 base, and 11 bases lay in between. The CDR3 covers 13 residues. The CDR3 is CSVQQKGQETQYF. CDR3 DNA sequence: TGCAGCGTTCAACAGAAGGGCCAAGAGACCCAGTACTTC.

The chain couples TRBV3-1 to TRBJ2-1; 10 bases match TRBD2. This CDR3 is built from 17 residues. Germline assignment: CDR1 LGHDT and CDR2 YNNKEL (reference sequence). V lost 4 bases to trimming and J lost 1 base; unmatched junction nucleotides: 7. The CDR3 loop is CASSRSWTSGSYNEQFF. DNA for the CDR3: TGTGCCAGCAGCCGGTCGTGGACTAGCGGTTCCTACAATGAGCAGTTCTTC.

J is TRBJ1-5 and V is TRBV6-2 or TRBV6-3; D gene ambiguous. This CDR3 comprises 15 residues. V gave up 2 bases and J gave up 2 bases, with 10 bases separating them. Germline V lookup: CDR1 MNHEY, CDR2 SVGEGT. The CDR3 coding sequence is TGTGCCAGCAGTTACGACTGGGCAGGCAATCAGCCCCAGCATTTT. It is translated as CASSYDWAGNQPQHF.

The chain joins TRBV5-1 to TRBJ1-4; TRBD1 agrees at 8 bases. Germline lookup yields CDR1 SGHRS and CDR2 YFSETQ. Trimming at V came to 2 bases and at J to 0 bases, leaving 3 bases not matched to a gene. The CDR3 length is 16 residues. The CDR3 sequence is CASSLQGVTTNEKLFF. The CDR3 DNA sequence: TGCGCCAGCAGCTTACAGGGGGTTACAACTAATGAAAAACTGTTTTTT. The full variable domain, in which reference TRBV5-1 and TRBJ1-4 provide the parts outside the CDR3, is KAGVTQTPRYLIKTRGQQVTLSCSPISGHRSVSWYQQTPGQGLQFLFEYFSETQRNKGNFPGRFSGRQFSNSRSEMNVSTLELGDSALYLCASSLQGVTTNEKLFFGSGTQLSVL.

The rearrangement joins TRBV7-9 to TRBJ2-7, with D perhaps TRBD1 (6 bases). The end of the DNA is better explained by TRBJ2-4, so the J call may be wrong. CDR3 length: 13 residues. CDR1 and CDR2 from the germline V gene are SEHNR and FQNEAQ (reference sequence). The CDR3 protein is CASSLRQAGIQYF. The CDR3 nucleotides are TGTGCCAGCAGCCTCAGACAGGCGGGCATTCAGTACTTC.

This clonotype was detected a few times. The chain joins TRBV9 to TRBJ2-7, with TRBD2 matching over 9 bases. This CDR3 spans 15 amino acids. Trimming cost V 3 bases and J 1 base; bases outside gene matches: 5. Germline V gene sequence: CDR1 SGDLS, CDR2 YYNGEE. CDR3 coding DNA: TGTGCCAGCAGCGAAACTAGCGGGCCTTCCTACGAGCAGTACTTC. Translation: CASSETSGPSYEQYF. The full variable domain, in which reference TRBV9 and TRBJ2-7 provide the parts outside the CDR3, is DSGVTQTPKHLITATGQRVTLRCSPRSGDLSVYWYQQSLDQGLQFLIQYYNGEERAKGNILERFSAQQFPDLHSELNLSSLELGDSALYFCASSETSGPSYEQYFGPGTRLTVT.

This rearrangement joins TRBV3-1 to TRBJ2-1; D call uncertain. CDR1 and CDR2 (germline): LGHDT, YNNKEL (reference sequence). The germline V and J ends were trimmed by 4 bases and 6 bases, with 10 bases remaining between them. The CDR3 length is 13 residues. CDR3 nucleotide sequence: TGTGCCAGCAGCCCCCCCTTTATCAATGAGCAGTTCTTC. Its translation is CASSPPFINEQFF.

Written as DNA, the CDR3 is TGTGCCAGCAGTGACCAGGGGATGGGTGAGCAGTTCTTC. Translating it yields CASSDQGMGEQFF. This rearrangement joins TRBV2 to TRBJ2-1, with a possible D match to TRBD1 (6 bases). CDR1 SNHLY and CDR2 FYNNEI come from the germline V gene. The CDR3 contains 13 residues. V lost 3 bases and J lost 9, with 12 bases in between.

Details on this clonotype: This may arise from a read error, as a much more abundant clone is one base away. The J gene is TRBJ2-5, the V gene TRBV7-9, with 9 bases that match TRBD1. Germline assignment: CDR1 SEHNR and CDR2 FQNEAQ (reference sequence). The V gene end was trimmed by 0 bases and the J gene end by 11 bases; junction bases not matched to a gene: 10. The CDR3 length is 15 residues. CDR3 sequence reads: CASSLAGQGMNEQYF. Written as DNA, the CDR3 is TGTGCCAGCAGCTTAGCGGGACAGGGTATGAATGAGCAGTACTTC.

The gene calls are TRBV29-1 and TRBJ1-2, with no clear D. CDR3 length: 11 amino acids. V lost 1 base to trimming and J lost 3 bases, with 3 bases between them. CDR1 and CDR2 (germline): SQVTM, ANQGSEA. CDR3 bases: TGCAGCGTTGAAGGTCACTATGGCTACACCTTC. As protein: CSVEGHYGYTF.

This clonotype was recorded once. A read error is possible here, since a much larger clone lies one base away. The chain employs TRBV29-1 and TRBJ2-3; 9 positions agree with TRBD1. The CDR3 covers 12 residues. Germline V gives CDR1 SQVTM, CDR2 ANQGSEA. CDR3 region: CNVRQGADTQYF. The CDR3 DNA sequence: TGCAACGTCCGACAGGGGGCAGATACGCAGTATTTT.

The chain recombines TRBV5-1 with TRBJ2-1, with D possibly matching TRBD2 (5 bases). CDR1 SGHRS and CDR2 YFSETQ come from the germline V gene. The CDR3 spans 15 residues. V gave up 4 bases and J gave up 4 bases, with 15 bases separating them. The CDR3 sequence: CASSPSSGIYNEQFF. The CDR3 nucleotides read TGCGCCAGCAGCCCCTCCTCCGGGATTTACAATGAGCAGTTCTTC.

This clonotype was observed a handful of times. The chain employs TRBV6-5 and TRBJ2-1; D is perhaps TRBD1 (5 bases). The CDR3 loop spans 12 amino acids. The germline CDR1 and CDR2 sequences are MNHEY and SVGAGI. The germline V and J ends were trimmed by 5 bases and 10 bases, with 12 bases remaining between them. CDR3 in DNA: TGTGCCAGCAGTCAGGGTCTTAGCGAGCAGTTCTTC. Protein sequence: CASSQGLSEQFF.

The chain is built from TRBV12-3 or TRBV12-4 and TRBJ2-1; 13 nucleotides align to TRBD2. V lost 1 base and J lost 6; bases outside the gene matches: 6. The CDR3 totals 17 residues. In DNA form, the CDR3 reads TGTGCCAGCAGTTTAGGGATACTAGCGGGGGGGTGCAATGAGCAGTTCTTC. It translates to CASSLGILAGGCNEQFF.

The gene calls are TRBV12-3 or TRBV12-4 and TRBJ2-3; 7 nucleotides match TRBD2. V shed 5 bases and J 5 bases; nucleotides not matched to a gene: 13. The CDR3 loop spans 16 amino acids. CDR3 bases: TGTGCCAGCAGTGGGACCCTAGGGAGGGGAGGAGATACGCAGTATTTT. It translates to CASSGTLGRGGDTQYF.